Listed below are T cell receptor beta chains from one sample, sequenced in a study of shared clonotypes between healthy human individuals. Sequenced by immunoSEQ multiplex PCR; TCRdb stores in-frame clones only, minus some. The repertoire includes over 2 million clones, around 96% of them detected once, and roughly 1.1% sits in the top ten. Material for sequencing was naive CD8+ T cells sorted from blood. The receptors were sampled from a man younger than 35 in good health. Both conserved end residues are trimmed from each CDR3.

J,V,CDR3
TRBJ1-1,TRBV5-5,ASSLRQGGTEAF
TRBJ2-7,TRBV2,ASTPGGSSYEQY
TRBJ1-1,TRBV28,ASSLWEGMNTEAF
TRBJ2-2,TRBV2,ARSDRDFNTGELF
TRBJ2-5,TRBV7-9,ASRPLLAGGEETQY
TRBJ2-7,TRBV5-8,ASSIPRDRSSYEQY
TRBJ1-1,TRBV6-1,ASSERGGGTEAF
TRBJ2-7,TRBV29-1,SVDRTGNHEQY
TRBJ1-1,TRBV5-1,ASSLIRVTEAF
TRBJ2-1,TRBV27,ASSTTSRDEQF
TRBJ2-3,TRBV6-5,ASSYGRPTDTQY
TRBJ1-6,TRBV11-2,ASSQDRGYNSPLH
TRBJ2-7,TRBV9,ASSVGSGRPYEQY
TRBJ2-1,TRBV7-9,ASSLGAYNEQF
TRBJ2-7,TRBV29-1,SVAGTAASSYEQY
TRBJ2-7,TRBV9,ASSVADDYEQY
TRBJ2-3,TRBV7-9,ASSVVTGFRADTQY
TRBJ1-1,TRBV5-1,ASSLEGIQRANTEAF
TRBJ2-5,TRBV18,ATSFGTEQETQY
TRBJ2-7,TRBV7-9,ASALTTYEQY
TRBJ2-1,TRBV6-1,ASSQSEGSYNEQF
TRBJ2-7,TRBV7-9,ASSLVLAGGEQY
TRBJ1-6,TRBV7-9,ASRAAANSPLH
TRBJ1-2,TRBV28,ASSRTGVNYGYT
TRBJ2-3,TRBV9,ASSLSGLAGSTDTQY
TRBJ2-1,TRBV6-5,ASSYSEPAVDEQF
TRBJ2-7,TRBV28,ASSRDRGMSYEQY
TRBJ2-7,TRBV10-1,ASSDFRVGEQY
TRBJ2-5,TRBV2,ASRSEAGLETQY
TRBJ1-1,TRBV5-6,ASSFATGYTEAF
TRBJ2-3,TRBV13,ASSAGQGEVEVTQY
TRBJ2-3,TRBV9,ASSVGGVDTDTQY
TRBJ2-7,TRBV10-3,AISGPKEGGFGEQY
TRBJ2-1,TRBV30,ALGLASNEQF
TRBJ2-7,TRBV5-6,ASNFQGSYEQY
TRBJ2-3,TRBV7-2,ASSRASGTTDTQY
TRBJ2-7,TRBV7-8,ASSLDPGGYEQY
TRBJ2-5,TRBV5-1,ASSLLTSGEETQY
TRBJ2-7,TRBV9,ASSVGHADSYEQY
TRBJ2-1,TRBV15,ATSREADYNEQF
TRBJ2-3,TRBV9,ASSVSLAGDTDTQY
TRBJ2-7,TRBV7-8,ASSPGRITSYEQY
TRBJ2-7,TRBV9,ASSGRPSEPTYEQY
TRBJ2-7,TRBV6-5,ASSYAAAYEQY
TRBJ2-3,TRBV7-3,ASSLHGLAISTDTQY
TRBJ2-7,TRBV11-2,ASSPSSGGGYEQY
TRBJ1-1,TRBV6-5,ASSSWQGHTEAF
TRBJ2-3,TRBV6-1,ASSEGPGFIPDTQY
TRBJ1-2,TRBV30,AWSETGGYGYT